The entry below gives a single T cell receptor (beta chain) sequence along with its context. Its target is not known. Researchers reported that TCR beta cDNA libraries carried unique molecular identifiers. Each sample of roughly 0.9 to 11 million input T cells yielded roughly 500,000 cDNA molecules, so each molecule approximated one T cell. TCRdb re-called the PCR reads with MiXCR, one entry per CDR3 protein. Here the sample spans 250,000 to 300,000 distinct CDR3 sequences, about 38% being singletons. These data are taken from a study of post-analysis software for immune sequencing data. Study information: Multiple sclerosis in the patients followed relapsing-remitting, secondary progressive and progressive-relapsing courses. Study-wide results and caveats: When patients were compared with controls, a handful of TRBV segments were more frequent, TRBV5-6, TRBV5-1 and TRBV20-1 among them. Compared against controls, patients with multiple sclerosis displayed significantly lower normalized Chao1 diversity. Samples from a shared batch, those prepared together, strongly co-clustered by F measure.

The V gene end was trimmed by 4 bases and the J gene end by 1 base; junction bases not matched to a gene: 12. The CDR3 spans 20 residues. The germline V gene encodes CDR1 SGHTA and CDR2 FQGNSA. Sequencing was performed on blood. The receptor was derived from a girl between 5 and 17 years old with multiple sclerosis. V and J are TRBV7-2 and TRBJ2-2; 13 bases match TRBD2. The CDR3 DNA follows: TGTGCCAGCAGCTCCTTCCCCGGACTAGCGGGAGAGATGAACACCGGGGAGCTGTTTTTT. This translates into CASSSFPGLAGEMNTGELFF. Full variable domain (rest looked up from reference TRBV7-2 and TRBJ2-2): GAGVSQSPSNKVTEKGKDVELRCDPISGHTALYWYRQSLGQGLEFLIYFQGNSAPDKSGLPSDRFSAERTGGSVSTLTIQRTQQEDSAVYLCASSSFPGLAGEMNTGELFFGEGSRLTVL.